Following are 2 T cell receptor beta chains from one sample sequenced in a study of cytomegalovirus exposure and HLA in healthy donors. Amplification used 60 Vbeta primers and 13 Jbeta primers. Assay used: immunoSEQ multiplex PCR; TCRdb lists only in-frame clones, some missing. Here the sample spans about 130,000 clones, around 77% being singletons. What was sequenced was PBMCs. Receptor source: a young man in good health and CMV-seronegative.

This clone has just one count. The chain carries TRBV5-1 and TRBJ2-7, with 11 positions matching TRBD2. The CDR3 is made up of 17 amino acids. Trimming removed 3 bases from V and 0 bases from J; junction bases left unmatched: 8. Germline CDR1 is SGHRS and CDR2 is YFSETQ. This chain's CDR3 is CASSSRASGRSSYEQYF. CDR3 nucleotide sequence: TGCGCCAGCAGCTCGCGGGCTAGCGGGAGGAGCTCCTACGAGCAGTACTTC.

This clone was observed a handful of times. The chain couples TRBV25-1 to TRBJ2-1, with 8 bases fitting TRBD1. The CDR3 sequence is 14 residues long. CDR1 and CDR2 (germline): MGHDK, SYGVNS. With 3 bases clipped from V and 2 bases from J, the junction kept 0 bases outside the gene matches. CDR3 nucleotide sequence: TGTGCCAGCAGTGAGACAGGGGCCTACAATGAGCAGTTCTTC. Amino acids: CASSETGAYNEQFF.